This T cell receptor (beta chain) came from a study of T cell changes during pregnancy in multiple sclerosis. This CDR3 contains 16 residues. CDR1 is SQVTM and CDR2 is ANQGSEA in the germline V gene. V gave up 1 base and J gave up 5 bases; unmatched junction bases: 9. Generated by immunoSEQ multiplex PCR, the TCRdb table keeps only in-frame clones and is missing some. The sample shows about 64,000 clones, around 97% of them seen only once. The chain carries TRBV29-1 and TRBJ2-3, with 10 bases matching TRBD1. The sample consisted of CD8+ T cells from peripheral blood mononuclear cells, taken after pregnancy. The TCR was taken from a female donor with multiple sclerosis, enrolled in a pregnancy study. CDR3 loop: CSVEAPRTGGEDTQYF. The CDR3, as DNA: TGCAGCGTTGAAGCTCCTCGGACAGGGGGTGAAGATACGCAGTATTTT.